Presented here are 28 T cell receptor beta chains from one specimen sequenced in a study of technical replicates of blood from a few donors. Clones were sequenced by immunoSEQ multiplex PCR, and TCRdb holds only the in-frame ones, with some missing. The sample includes about 50,000 clones, about 96% of them seen just once. The sequenced material came from T cells isolated from PBMCs. These receptors all stem from a human donor in good health.

The count of this clone is one. The chain employs TRBV30 and TRBJ2-7; D unclear. The ends were cut back, 0 bases at V and 2 bases at J, with 11 bases in the middle. This CDR3 has 14 amino acids. Germline CDR1 is GTSNPN and CDR2 is SVGIG (reference sequence). DNA of the CDR3: TGTGCCTGGAGTGTATTACCGTCTACCTACGAGCAGTACTTC. Protein: CAWSVLPSTYEQYF.

The chain employs TRBV10-3 and TRBJ2-5; a weak D match, TRBD2 (6 bases). Trimming stripped 1 base from V and 0 bases from J, with 6 bases between. The CDR3 covers 14 residues. Germline lookup yields CDR1 ENHRY and CDR2 SYGVKD. The CDR3 is CAISEWGDQETQYF. The CDR3 nucleotides are TGTGCCATCAGTGAGTGGGGGGACCAAGAGACCCAGTACTTC.

The rearrangement joins TRBV4-2 to TRBJ2-7; D call uncertain. Germline V lookup: CDR1 LGHNA, CDR2 YNFKEQ. This CDR3 spans 15 amino acids. The germline V and J ends were trimmed by 0 bases and 3 bases, with 12 bases remaining between them. The chain's CDR3 is CASSQDQSAHYEQYF. DNA for the CDR3: TGTGCCAGCAGCCAAGATCAAAGCGCCCACTACGAGCAGTACTTC.

The V and J genes are TRBV6-1 and TRBJ1-2, with unresolved D. Germline loops: CDR1 MNHNS, CDR2 SASEGT. The CDR3 has 13 amino acids. V was shortened by 2 bases and J by 4 bases, with 8 bases between the two germline ends. In DNA form, the CDR3 reads TGTGCCAGCAGTGAACGGACTGTCTATGGCTACACCTTC. Protein: CASSERTVYGYTF.

This chain links TRBV9 with TRBJ2-7; D is possibly TRBD2 (5 bases). Germline loops: CDR1 SGDLS, CDR2 YYNGEE. CDR3 length: 14 residues. V dropped 0 bases and J dropped 3 bases, with 10 bases sitting between them. The CDR3 DNA follows: TGTGCCAGCAGCGTAGGGCTGGGGAGCTACGAGCAGTACTTC. As protein: CASSVGLGSYEQYF.

This chain joins TRBV7-9 and TRBJ2-1, with 10 bases fitting TRBD2. This CDR3 has 13 amino acids. V gave up 4 bases and J gave up 11 bases; unmatched junction bases: 5. From germline, CDR1 is SEHNR and CDR2 FQNEAQ (reference sequence). CDR3 sequence: CASSYSGLAKQFF. CDR3 sequence (DNA): TGTGCCAGCAGCTATTCGGGACTAGCGAAGCAGTTCTTC.

The chain couples TRBV7-8 to TRBJ2-7, with D uncertain. V lost 1 base, J lost 2 bases, and 12 bases lay in between. This CDR3 comprises 15 residues. Germline V gene data show CDR1 as SGHVS and CDR2 as FQNEAQ. CDR3 DNA: TGTGCCAGCAGCTTAGAAACACTACCCACCTACGAGCAGTACTTC. Translated, it gives CASSLETLPTYEQYF.

The chain uses TRBV28 and TRBJ1-2, with D perhaps TRBD1 (5 bases). V lost 4 bases to trimming and J lost 4 bases, with 10 bases between them. Germline lookup yields CDR1 MDHEN and CDR2 SYDVKM. The CDR3 loop spans 13 amino acids. The CDR3 region has the DNA TGTGCCAGCAGTTCCGGGGGAGGCTATGGCTACACCTTC. Its translation: CASSSGGGYGYTF.

The chain is built from TRBV5-1 and TRBJ2-2; weak D call: TRBD2 (5 bases). The germline CDR1 and CDR2 sequences are SGHRS and YFSETQ. Trimming cost V 4 bases and J 1 base, with 14 bases left between them. This CDR3 is 16 amino acids long. This CDR3 is CASSVLGGVNTGELFF. The DNA for the CDR3 is TGCGCCAGCAGCGTCCTTGGAGGAGTGAACACCGGGGAGCTGTTTTTT.

This clone was detected only a few times. CDR3 nucleotide sequence: TGTGCCAGCAGCACCAACAGGTGGCCGTTGCTGAACACTGAAGCTTTCTTT. Its protein product is CASSTNRWPLLNTEAFF. The chain is built from TRBV11-1 and TRBJ1-1; a weak D match, TRBD1 (5 bases). V shed 5 bases and J shed 0 bases, with 19 bases lying between them. The CDR3 totals 17 residues. The germline V gene encodes CDR1 SGHAT and CDR2 FQDESV (reference sequence).

CDR3 sequence (DNA): TGTGCCAGTAGTATTCGTCACAAACTACAGGGGGCGGGGGAGACCCAGTACTTC. This encodes CASSIRHKLQGAGETQYF. The V call is TRBV19, the J call TRBJ2-5; 9 bases map to TRBD1. This CDR3 has 18 residues. Germline V gene sequence: CDR1 LNHDA, CDR2 SQIVND (reference sequence). V shed 3 bases and J 5 bases; nucleotides not matched to a gene: 16.

The gene calls are TRBV30 and TRBJ2-7, with D tentatively TRBD2 (6 bases). Germline V CDR1 and CDR2: GTSNPN, SVGIG (reference sequence). The CDR3 is 13 residues long. V lost 2 bases and J 1 base, leaving 9 bases between the germline ends. CDR3 nucleotide sequence: TGTGCCTGGAGTTGGGAGGCTTCCTACGAGCAGTACTTC. It encodes CAWSWEASYEQYF.

The rearrangement uses TRBV7-3 and TRBJ2-7, with D maybe TRBD1 (6 bases). Trimming left V 0 bases short and J 3 bases short, with 6 bases between. CDR3 size: 13 residues. The V gene's germline CDR1 is SGHTA and CDR2 FQGTGA. As DNA, the CDR3 is TGTGCCAGCAGCTTAACAGGGGGCTACGAGCAGTACTTC. It codes for CASSLTGGYEQYF.

The rearrangement links TRBV4-1 to TRBJ2-2; 8 bases fit TRBD1. V lost 2 bases to trimming and J lost 8 bases; unmatched junction nucleotides: 7. CDR3 length: 15 amino acids. Germline loops: CDR1 MGHRA, CDR2 YSYEKL. The DNA of the CDR3 is TGCGCCAGCAGCCAAAGGGCAGGGGGCGGGGGGGAGCTGTTTTTT. It codes for CASSQRAGGGGELFF.

The chain recombines TRBV6-1 with TRBJ1-5, with D unclear. The V gene lost 1 base and the J gene lost 1 base, with 11 bases spanning the gap. The CDR3 has 16 residues. Germline V lookup: CDR1 MNHNS, CDR2 SASEGT. CDR3 protein: CASSEDVGRSNQPQHF. CDR3 nucleotides: TGTGCCAGCAGTGAAGATGTGGGCAGAAGCAATCAGCCCCAGCATTTT.

This rearrangement joins TRBV19 to TRBJ1-5; D gene uncertain. Per the germline V gene, CDR1 is LNHDA and CDR2 is SQIVND (reference sequence). V gave up 5 bases and J gave up 7 bases, with 6 bases separating them. CDR3 length equals 11 residues. The CDR3 spells CASSYGQPQHF. The CDR3 coding sequence is TGTGCCAGTAGTTATGGCCAGCCCCAGCATTTT.

CDR3 DNA sequence: TGCGCCAGCAGCGGGAGGGAGAACACCGGGGAGCTGTTTTTT. Protein sequence: CASSGRENTGELFF. This rearrangement joins TRBV5-1 to TRBJ2-2; TRBD2 matches 7 bases. Per the germline V gene, CDR1 is SGHRS and CDR2 is YFSETQ. The CDR3 is 14 residues long. Unmatched junction bases numbered 1, after V lost 4 bases and J lost 1 base.

The chain carries TRBV28 and TRBJ2-3; D not certain. The V gene's germline CDR1 is MDHEN and CDR2 SYDVKM. V dropped 3 bases and J dropped 0 bases, with 7 bases sitting between them. The CDR3 spans 14 residues. The CDR3 coding sequence is TGTGCCAGCAGTTTGAGGCTTAGCACAGATACGCAGTATTTT. It yields the protein CASSLRLSTDTQYF.

The gene calls are TRBV9 and TRBJ1-4, with D maybe TRBD1 (5 bases). Germline V gene sequence: CDR1 SGDLS, CDR2 YYNGEE. V was pared by 7 bases and J by 0 bases, with 10 bases between. This CDR3 has 14 residues. CDR3 residues: CASGAKPTNEKLFF. The CDR3 nucleotides are TGTGCCAGCGGGGCGAAACCAACTAATGAAAAACTGTTTTTT. Combining the CDR3 with reference TRBV9 and TRBJ1-4 gives the whole variable domain DSGVTQTPKHLITATGQRVTLRCSPRSGDLSVYWYQQSLDQGLQFLIQYYNGEERAKGNILERFSAQQFPDLHSELNLSSLELGDSALYFCASGAKPTNEKLFFGSGTQLSVL.

The gene calls are TRBV25-1 and TRBJ1-4; 8 bases match TRBD1. Trimming cost V 2 bases and J 2 bases; bases outside gene matches: 1. The CDR3 covers 15 residues. The germline V gene encodes CDR1 MGHDK and CDR2 SYGVNS. The CDR3 nucleotides read TGTGCCAGCAGTGAACAGGGGGCGACTAATGAAAAACTGTTTTTT. It codes for CASSEQGATNEKLFF.

The V call is TRBV5-4, the J call TRBJ1-2; D gene ambiguous. CDR3 length: 12 residues. The V end was cut by 4 bases, the J end by 8 bases, with 12 bases between. Germline V gives CDR1 SGHNT, CDR2 YYREEE (reference sequence). The CDR3 sequence is CASSPGAPGYTF. Here the CDR3 DNA reads TGTGCCAGCAGCCCCGGTGCTCCAGGCTACACCTTC.

The table lists this clone with a count of one. J is TRBJ2-2 and V is TRBV9; D not certain. The CDR3 has 13 amino acids. Between the trimmed V and J ends, which lost 5 bases and 4 bases, there was a span of 9 bases. Germline values: CDR1 SGDLS, CDR2 YYNGEE. DNA of the CDR3: TGTGCCAGCAGGCCCCTAGGCACCGGGGAGCTGTTTTTT. It is translated as CASRPLGTGELFF.

This sequence joins TRBV13 and TRBJ2-1; the D gene is possibly TRBD2 (5 bases). The CDR3 length is 14 residues. Germline V gene data show CDR1 as PRHDT and CDR2 as FYEKMQ (reference sequence). V lost 5 bases to trimming and J lost 10 bases, with 18 bases between them. This CDR3 reads CASSLDWGKAEQFF. The CDR3, as DNA: TGTGCCAGCAGCCTGGACTGGGGAAAGGCCGAGCAGTTCTTC.

The chain combines TRBV6-5 with TRBJ2-5; D not certain. In germline, CDR1 is MNHEY, CDR2 SVGAGI. V gave up 0 bases and J gave up 5 bases, with 4 bases separating them. The CDR3 runs to 12 residues. CDR3 in amino acids: CASSYSRETQYF. The CDR3 nucleotides are TGTGCCAGCAGTTACTCCCGGGAGACCCAGTACTTC.

This chain joins TRBV27 and TRBJ2-7, with D tentatively TRBD1 (5 bases). Germline V CDR1 and CDR2: MNHEY, SMNVEV (reference sequence). The CDR3 runs to 13 residues. Trimming cost V 4 bases and J 5 bases, with 12 bases left between them. CDR3 loop: CASSYARDNEQYF. In DNA form, the CDR3 reads TGTGCCAGCAGTTATGCCAGGGATAACGAGCAGTACTTC.

V is TRBV10-2 and J is TRBJ1-3, with D uncertain. Germline-derived CDR1 and CDR2 are WSHSY and SAAADI. This CDR3 region has 14 residues. V lost 1 base and J 4 bases, leaving 8 bases between the germline ends. The CDR3 sequence is CASSEWGGGNTIYF. CDR3 bases: TGCGCCAGCAGTGAGTGGGGAGGCGGAAACACCATATATTTT.

The chain carries TRBV15 and TRBJ1-1; D remains unclear. The CDR3 is made up of 15 amino acids. Germline CDR1 and CDR2: LNHNV and YYDKDF (reference sequence). V lost 0 bases, J lost 4 bases, and 12 bases lay in between. CDR3: CATSREPRSGTEAFF. CDR3 sequence (DNA): TGTGCCACCAGCAGAGAACCACGGTCGGGCACTGAAGCTTTCTTT.

This chain uses TRBV19 with TRBJ2-7; TRBD2 matches at 7 bases. This CDR3 has 15 amino acids. Germline V lookup: CDR1 LNHDA, CDR2 SQIVND (reference sequence). V shed 6 bases, J shed 0 bases, and the junction held 8 bases outside the gene matches. CDR3 nucleotides: TGTGCCAGTAGCTCTGGGGGGGTGGCCTCCTACGAGCAGTACTTC. Translating it yields CASSSGGVASYEQYF.